This T cell receptor (beta chain) emerged from a study of blood T cell repertoires in COVID-19. Germline assignment: CDR1 LGHDT and CDR2 YNNKEL (reference sequence). The CDR3 covers 14 residues. Trimming at V came to 4 bases and at J to 4 bases, leaving 4 bases not matched to a gene. Libraries were prepared by immunoSEQ multiplex PCR; TCRdb keeps only in-frame clonotypes and omits some of them. The data show some 290,000 clones, with about nine tenths seen just once and over 9.5% held by the top ten. The gene calls are TRBV3-1 (or the pseudogene TRBV3-2) and TRBJ1-2; TRBD1 matches 9 bases. This sequence originates from a woman in her twenties or thirties with COVID-19, enrolled during active disease. The sequenced sample was peripheral blood. The DNA of the CDR3 is TGTGCCAGCAGCCCCCCGGACAGGGGCTATGGCTACACCTTC. Translating gives CASSPPDRGYGYTF.